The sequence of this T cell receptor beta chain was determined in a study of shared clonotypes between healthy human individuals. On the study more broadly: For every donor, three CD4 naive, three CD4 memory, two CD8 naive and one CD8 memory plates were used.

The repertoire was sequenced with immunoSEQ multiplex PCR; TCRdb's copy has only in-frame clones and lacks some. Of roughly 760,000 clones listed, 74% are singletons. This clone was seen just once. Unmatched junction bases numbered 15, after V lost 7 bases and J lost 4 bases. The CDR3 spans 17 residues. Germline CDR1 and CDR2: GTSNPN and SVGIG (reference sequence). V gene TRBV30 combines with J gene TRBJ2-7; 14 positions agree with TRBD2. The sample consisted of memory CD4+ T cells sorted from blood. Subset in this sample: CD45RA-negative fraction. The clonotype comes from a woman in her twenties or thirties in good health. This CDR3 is CAFSTSGRATRLYEQYF. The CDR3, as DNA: TGTGCCTTCTCGACTAGCGGGAGGGCCACAAGACTGTACGAGCAGTACTTC.